The 18 T cell receptor beta chains given below trace back to one sample, sequenced in a study of blood T cell repertoires in COVID-19 (dated by TCRdb to between 2020 and 2021). The library was obtained by the immunoSEQ multiplex PCR assay. TCRdb carries this immuneACCESS record with in-frame sequences only. Its versions omit some clonotypes, under half of them owing to an unresolved V gene in the studies checked, with the rest unexplained. Counted in this sample were approximately 87,000 clones; approximately 80% of them appeared once. The ten most abundant clones make up roughly a sixth of the sample. Sequencing was done on a sample of peripheral blood. These receptors all stem from an elderly woman with acute or convalescent COVID-19.

J is TRBJ2-2 and V is TRBV9; 9 nucleotides agree with TRBD2. Trimming at V came to 1 base and at J to 3 bases, leaving 7 bases not matched to a gene. The V gene's germline CDR1 is SGDLS and CDR2 YYNGEE. The CDR3 runs 17 residues. The CDR3 spells CASSVPASGEHTGELFF. The CDR3 DNA reads as TGTGCCAGCAGCGTACCTGCTAGCGGGGAGCACACCGGGGAGCTGTTTTTT.

V gene TRBV5-1 combines with J gene TRBJ2-5; 7 bases fit TRBD1. The CDR3 sequence is 16 residues long. Looked up from germline, CDR1 is SGHRS and CDR2 is YFSETQ. With 4 bases clipped from V and 2 bases from J, the junction kept 11 bases outside the gene matches. CDR3 in amino acids: CASSQALDRAQETQYF. Here the CDR3 DNA reads TGCGCCAGCAGCCAGGCTCTTGACAGGGCACAAGAGACCCAGTACTTC.

This chain joins TRBV2 and TRBJ1-2; tentatively, D is TRBD1 (5 bases). The germline V gene has CDR1 SNHLY and CDR2 FYNNEI. CDR3 size: 12 residues. Trimming pared 7 bases from V and 7 bases from J, leaving 13 bases between. Here the CDR3 reads CASKEGPGGYTF. CDR3 bases: TGTGCCAGCAAGGAGGGACCCGGTGGCTACACCTTC. Full variable domain (missing parts from reference TRBV2 and TRBJ1-2): EPEVTQTPSHQVTQMGQEVILRCVPISNHLYFYWYRQILGQKVEFLVSFYNNEISEKSEIFDDQFSVERPDGSNFTLKIRSTKLEDSAMYFCASKEGPGGYTFGSGTRLTVV.

This chain joins TRBV11-2 and TRBJ1-3; D unresolved. The CDR3 loop spans 15 amino acids. Germline lookup yields CDR1 SGHAT and CDR2 FQNNGV. V was cut by 1 base and J by 4 bases, with 11 bases left in between. CDR3 amino acids: CASSLANARGNTIYF. CDR3 DNA sequence: TGTGCCAGCAGCTTAGCTAATGCGAGGGGAAACACCATATATTTT.

The rearrangement links TRBV12-5 to TRBJ1-2; 9 nucleotides match TRBD1. The CDR3 sequence is 13 residues long. Germline loops: CDR1 LGHNT, CDR2 FRNRAP. Trimming took 11 bases from V and 2 from J; bases not matched to a gene: 6. This chain's CDR3 is CAGRTGENYGYTF. The CDR3 DNA reads as TGTGCTGGTCGGACAGGGGAAAACTATGGCTACACCTTC.

This chain joins TRBV28 and TRBJ2-5, with 10 bases fitting TRBD2. V lost 1 base, J lost 2 bases, and 1 base stayed unmatched. The germline V gene has CDR1 MDHEN and CDR2 SYDVKM. There are 15 residues in the CDR3. The CDR3 loop is CASSLSLAGQETQYF. CDR3 nucleotide sequence: TGTGCCAGCAGTTTATCACTAGCGGGGCAAGAGACCCAGTACTTC.

The chain uses TRBV30 and TRBJ1-1, with 7 positions matching TRBD1. Trimming removed 2 bases from V and 4 bases from J; junction bases left unmatched: 7. The length of the CDR3 is 14 residues. CDR1 is GTSNPN, CDR2 SVGIG, per germline (reference sequence). The CDR3 here is CAWSYGTAGTEAFF. CDR3 DNA sequence: TGTGCCTGGAGTTACGGGACAGCGGGCACTGAAGCTTTCTTT.

The chain has TRBV5-1 and TRBJ2-7; D gene unclear. Germline CDR1 is SGHRS and CDR2 is YFSETQ. There are 13 residues in the CDR3. V was cut by 2 bases and J by 3 bases, with 9 bases left in between. CDR3 protein: CASSFQVNYEQYF. For the CDR3, the DNA is TGCGCCAGCAGCTTCCAGGTTAACTACGAGCAGTACTTC.

The chain carries TRBV27 and TRBJ1-4; TRBD1 matches at 7 bases. CDR3 length equals 18 residues. The germline V gene has CDR1 MNHEY and CDR2 SMNVEV (reference sequence). With V trimmed by 5 bases and J by 1 base, 13 bases remained unmatched. For the CDR3, the DNA is TGTGCCAGCAGTCCACTGACAGGGTGGAATAAAACTAATGAAAAACTGTTTTTT. This translates into CASSPLTGWNKTNEKLFF.

The chain is built from TRBV10-2 and TRBJ1-5; D is unresolved. Germline CDR1 is WSHSY and CDR2 is SAAADI. This CDR3 comprises 15 residues. Trimming pared 8 bases from V and 0 bases from J, leaving 14 bases between. CDR3 nucleotides: TGCGCCAGCGTACAAGGAGCCGATAGCAATCAGCCCCAGCATTTT. Protein: CASVQGADSNQPQHF.

As DNA, the CDR3 is TGTGCCAGCAGCCGGGACAATAGCAATCAGCCCCAGCATTTT. Protein: CASSRDNSNQPQHF. The chain links TRBV27 to TRBJ1-5, with D perhaps TRBD1 (6 bases). CDR1 is MNHEY and CDR2 is SMNVEV in the germline V gene (reference sequence). V was cut by 6 bases and J by 0 bases, with 9 bases left in between. The CDR3 loop spans 14 amino acids.

This chain uses TRBV5-4 with TRBJ2-3; D is possibly TRBD1 (6 bases). CDR1 and CDR2 (germline): SGHNT, YYREEE (reference sequence). V was trimmed by 4 bases and J by 4 bases, leaving 19 bases between them. The CDR3 is 16 residues long. CDR3 protein: CASSPRGGSGADTQYF. CDR3 nucleotides: TGTGCCAGCAGCCCTAGAGGGGGATCTGGCGCAGATACGCAGTATTTT.

V and J are TRBV25-1 and TRBJ1-1, with D hard to call. Germline V lookup: CDR1 MGHDK, CDR2 SYGVNS. Trimming took off 3 bases at V and 6 bases at J, with 11 bases between the two ends. There are 13 residues in the CDR3. CDR3 nucleotide sequence: TGTGCCAGCAGTGAGCCGCGTGTGGCTGAAGCTTTCTTT. This gives the protein CASSEPRVAEAFF.

The chain uses TRBV28 and TRBJ2-7; 7 nucleotides line up with TRBD1. CDR1 and CDR2 (germline): MDHEN, SYDVKM. CDR3 length equals 17 residues. The trim removed 6 bases at V and 2 bases at J, leaving 16 bases unmatched. CDR3 in amino acids: CASRQTTGFKGAYEQYF. CDR3 DNA sequence: TGTGCCAGCAGGCAGACGACAGGGTTCAAAGGGGCCTACGAGCAGTACTTC. Full variable domain (rest looked up from reference TRBV28 and TRBJ2-7): DVKVTQSSRYLVKRTGEKVFLECVQDMDHENMFWYRQDPGLGLRLIYFSYDVKMKEKGDIPEGYSVSREKKERFSLILESASTNQTSMYLCASRQTTGFKGAYEQYFGPGTRLTVT.

The rearrangement joins TRBV30 to TRBJ1-1; the D gene is possibly TRBD1 (5 bases). Looked up from germline, CDR1 is GTSNPN and CDR2 is SVGIG (reference sequence). V lost 0 bases to trimming and J lost 4 bases, with 9 bases between them. The length of the CDR3 is 13 residues. This CDR3 reads CAWSVGGGTEAFF. The DNA of the CDR3 is TGTGCCTGGAGTGTGGGGGGTGGCACTGAAGCTTTCTTT.

The V gene is TRBV6-1, the J gene TRBJ1-1; D is perhaps TRBD1 (5 bases). The germline V gene encodes CDR1 MNHNS and CDR2 SASEGT. Between the trimmed V and J ends, which lost 1 base and 4 bases, there was a span of 13 bases. The CDR3 is 15 residues long. CDR3 sequence reads: CASSEVRAGITEAFF. CDR3 nucleotides: TGTGCCAGCAGTGAAGTCCGCGCAGGGATCACTGAAGCTTTCTTT.

The chain couples TRBV6-5 to TRBJ2-2, with TRBD2 matching 14 bases. The CDR3 runs 15 residues. CDR1 MNHEY and CDR2 SVGAGI come from the germline V gene. V gave up 6 bases and J gave up 6 bases; unmatched junction bases: 3. The DNA of the CDR3 is TGTGCCAGCAGACGGACTAGCGGGGGGTCCGGGGAGCTGTTTTTT. The encoded protein is CASRRTSGGSGELFF.

The rearrangement joins TRBV5-6 to TRBJ2-7; 10 bases line up with TRBD1. The V gene end was trimmed by 3 bases and the J gene end by 5 bases; junction bases not matched to a gene: 5. CDR1 SGHDT and CDR2 YYEEEE come from the germline V gene. CDR3 length equals 14 residues. CDR3 bases: TGTGCCAGCAGCTCCTATGGGACAGGGGACGAGCAGTACTTC. Its translation: CASSSYGTGDEQYF. Full variable domain (outside the CDR3, taken from reference TRBV5-6 and TRBJ2-7): DAGVTQSPTHLIKTRGQQVTLRCSPKSGHDTVSWYQQALGQGPQFIFQYYEEEERQRGNFPDRFSGHQFPNYSSELNVNALLLGDSALYLCASSSYGTGDEQYFGPGTRLTVT.